This T cell receptor beta chain is from a study of identifying expanded T cells in peripheral blood. V was clipped by 6 bases and J by 0 bases, with 20 bases between them. Germline V CDR1 and CDR2: MGHRA, YSYEKL. The CDR3 runs 17 residues. The repertoire was sequenced with immunoSEQ multiplex PCR; TCRdb's copy has only in-frame clones and lacks some. The sample yields over 80,000 clones, approximately 84% seen once. Notes on the study in general: Technical replicates showed around 1.3 changed clones; approximately two weeks approximately 15; four weeks 19. Variance in clone template counts between roughly two-week samples significantly increased with total template count across all healthy donors.

Notes on this clone: Its antigen remains unknown.

Healthy donors had no documented immune events, such as infections, while sampled. This sequence was found in a person aged 18 to 75 in good health. The chain combines TRBV4-1 with TRBJ1-1; tentative D call: TRBD1 (6 bases). Input material: blood. The CDR3 nucleotides are TGCGCCAGCAGACTGACCGGGACAAGAAAAATGAACACTGAAGCTTTCTTT. Translating gives CASRLTGTRKMNTEAFF.